This T cell receptor beta chain was found in a study of vaccination effects on CD4 cells after COVID-19. Overall study results and limits: Long after vaccination, the clones induced by infection and by vaccine shrank markedly in size. Nearly all vaccine-induced clones in healthy recipients recognized only SARS-CoV-2.

Sequencing followed a ViraFEST assay step that expanded antigen-specific CD4+ T cells with viral peptide pools. Culture proceeded for 10 days, and CD4+ T cells were then isolated. Each vaccine recipient was nucleocapsid antibody negative and had no prior SARS-CoV-2 infection. Approximately 2 million PBMC were placed in each well, which was supplemented with 10 IU/ml IL-2 and about 10 ug/ml peptides. Half-medium changes using IL-2 medium occurred on days 3 and 7. Profiling relied on immunoSEQ multiplex PCR, and the TCRdb table lists in-frame clones only, not all of them. The repertoire holds over 55,000 clones, with around three quarters as singletons. With regard to this clone: Its antigen is not known.

Germline V lookup: CDR1 MNHNY, CDR2 SVGAGI (reference sequence). V lost 4 bases to trimming and J lost 1 base, with 10 bases between them. CDR3 length equals 15 residues. This chain joins TRBV6-6 and TRBJ2-2; D assignment may be TRBD1 or TRBD2 (5 bases each). The TCR originated in a human donor who received a COVID-19 vaccine. The specimen comprised CD4+ T cells from PBMCs cultured with HCoV-OC43 spike peptides, sampled before COVID-19 vaccination. Documented subset: HCoV-OC43 spike overlapping peptide pool stimulation. CDR3 residues: CASSFGTGNTGELFF. The DNA for the CDR3 is TGTGCCAGCAGTTTCGGGACGGGGAACACCGGGGAGCTGTTTTTT.